This TCR beta chain was recovered during a study of control samples from healthy donors and cancer patients. In this sample, this clone turned up a few times. This CDR3 spans 16 amino acids. The trim removed 6 bases at V and 4 bases at J, leaving 9 bases unmatched. Germline-derived CDR1 and CDR2 are LGHNT and FRNRAP. Libraries were prepared by immunoSEQ multiplex PCR; TCRdb keeps only in-frame clonotypes and omits some of them. The repertoire holds fewer than 110,000 clones, with 85% to 90% as singletons. This clonotype was sampled from a man aged 55 to 70 with lung cancer. This rearrangement joins TRBV12-5 to TRBJ2-6; 7 positions match TRBD1. The sequencing input was PBMCs. The CDR3, as DNA: TGTGCTAGTGGCCCAATACAGGGGCCCGGGGCCAACGTCCTGACTTTC. Translation: CASGPIQGPGANVLTF.